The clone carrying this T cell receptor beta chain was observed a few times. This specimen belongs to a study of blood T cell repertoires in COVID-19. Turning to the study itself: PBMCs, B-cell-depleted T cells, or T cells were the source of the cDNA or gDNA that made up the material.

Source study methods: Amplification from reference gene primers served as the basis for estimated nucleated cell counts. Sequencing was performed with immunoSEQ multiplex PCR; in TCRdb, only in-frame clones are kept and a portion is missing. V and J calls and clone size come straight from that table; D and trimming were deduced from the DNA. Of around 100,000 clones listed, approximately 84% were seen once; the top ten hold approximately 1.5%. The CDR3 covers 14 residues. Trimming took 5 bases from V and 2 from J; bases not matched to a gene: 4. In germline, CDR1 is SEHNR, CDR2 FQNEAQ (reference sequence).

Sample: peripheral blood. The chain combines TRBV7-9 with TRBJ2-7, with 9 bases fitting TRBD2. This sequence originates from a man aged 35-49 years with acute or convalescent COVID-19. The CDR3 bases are TGTGCCAGCAGCAATAGCGGGGGAGCCTACGAGCAGTACTTC. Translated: CASSNSGGAYEQYF.